These 18 T cell receptor beta chains were all obtained from the same sample, sequenced in a study of cytomegalovirus exposure and HLA in healthy donors. Both 60 Vbeta primers and 13 Jbeta primers went into the PCR. Produced via immunoSEQ multiplex PCR; TCRdb's table is partial and in-frame only. The table shows fewer than 200,000 clones, with 75% to 85% occurring only once. Specimen: PBMCs. Every receptor here comes from a boy aged 10-17 years in good health and CMV-seronegative.

The chain has TRBV4-2 and TRBJ1-1; D gene unclear. The CDR3 contains 13 residues. V was pared by 0 bases and J by 11 bases, with 13 bases between. CDR1 and CDR2 from the germline V gene are LGHNA and YNFKEQ. The CDR3 protein is CASSQEMELEAFF. The CDR3 DNA reads TGTGCCAGCAGCCAAGAAATGGAGTTGGAGGCTTTCTTT.

This sequence joins TRBV4-2 and TRBJ1-5, with 11 bases identical to TRBD1. The CDR3 covers 17 residues. Per germline, CDR1 LGHNA and CDR2 YNFKEQ. V dropped 4 bases and J dropped 7; count of bases not matched to a gene: 12. This CDR3 is CASSLDTGTGGEQPQHF. The CDR3 DNA reads as TGTGCCAGCAGCCTAGATACCGGGACAGGGGGAGAACAGCCCCAGCATTTT.

This chain uses TRBV9 with TRBJ1-1; weak D call: TRBD1 (6 bases). CDR3 length equals 15 residues. Germline V gives CDR1 SGDLS, CDR2 YYNGEE. V lost 4 bases and J lost 3, with 16 bases in between. The CDR3 sequence is CASSLTDTGYTEAFF. DNA for the CDR3: TGTGCCAGCAGCTTAACTGACACAGGGTACACTGAAGCTTTCTTT.

V gene TRBV9 combines with J gene TRBJ1-2; D is possibly TRBD1 (6 bases). Germline values: CDR1 SGDLS, CDR2 YYNGEE. Deletions cut 2 bases from V and 13 bases from J, with 24 bases between. The CDR3 is 15 amino acids. The CDR3 spells CASSVLDRGGLPGTF. The CDR3 region has the DNA TGTGCCAGCAGCGTCCTTGACCGGGGGGGCCTCCCAGGCACCTTC.

The rearrangement joins TRBV12-5 to TRBJ2-1, with D possibly being TRBD2 (7 bases). V was pared by 0 bases and J by 5 bases, with 23 bases between. Looked up from germline, CDR1 is LGHNT and CDR2 is FRNRAP. The CDR3 is 19 residues long. Written as DNA, the CDR3 is TGTGCTAGTGGTTTGGTACTCTGGGGTCCGGGGGGCCTCAACAATGAGCAGTTCTTC. Its protein product is CASGLVLWGPGGLNNEQFF.

This chain connects TRBV14 to TRBJ2-7; D is possibly TRBD2 (5 bases). This CDR3 has 14 amino acids. The ends were cut back, 4 bases at V and 1 base at J, with 11 bases in the middle. Germline V gene lookup returns CDR1 SGHDN and CDR2 FVKESK. CDR3 residues: CASSPEARSYEQYF. The CDR3 DNA sequence: TGTGCCAGCAGCCCGGAGGCCCGGTCCTACGAGCAGTACTTC. Drawing the rest from reference TRBV14 and TRBJ2-7, the complete variable domain is EAGVTQFPSHSVIEKGQTVTLRCDPISGHDNLYWYRRVMGKEIKFLLHFVKESKQDESGMPNNRFLAERTGGTYSTLKVQPAELEDSGVYFCASSPEARSYEQYFGPGTRLTVT.

This chain links TRBV29-1 with TRBJ2-5, with D maybe TRBD1 (6 bases). Germline CDR1 is SQVTM and CDR2 is ANQGSEA. The CDR3 length is 13 residues. Trimming removed 5 bases at V and 4 bases at J, with 14 bases between. CDR3 amino acids: CSVSQGYVETQYF. Written as DNA, the CDR3 is TGCAGCGTTTCACAGGGTTATGTAGAGACCCAGTACTTC.

V and J are TRBV5-4 and TRBJ1-2; tentative D call: TRBD1 (5 bases). Trimming left V 4 bases short and J 4 bases short, with 11 bases between. Germline CDR1 SGHNT, CDR2 YYREEE (reference sequence). This CDR3 has 13 amino acids. The CDR3 sequence is CASSQGLVYGYTF. The CDR3 region has the DNA TGTGCCAGCAGCCAGGGTTTGGTCTATGGCTACACCTTC.

The V gene is TRBV6-1, the J gene TRBJ2-3; D is perhaps TRBD1 (8 bases). CDR1 is MNHNS, CDR2 SASEGT, per germline. The CDR3 consists of 15 residues. V lost 5 bases, J lost 1 base, and 13 bases lay in between. The CDR3 reads CASSKTGGGTDTQYF. CDR3 in DNA: TGTGCCAGCAGTAAAACAGGGGGGGGCACAGATACGCAGTATTTT.

The V gene is TRBV10-3, the J gene TRBJ2-5, with 8 bases lining up with TRBD1. The J segment lost 1 base and the V segment lost 0 bases, leaving 4 bases of the junction unmatched. This CDR3 has 16 amino acids. Germline V lookup: CDR1 ENHRY, CDR2 SYGVKD. This CDR3 is CAISESRGQGQETQYF. Written as DNA, the CDR3 is TGTGCCATCAGTGAGTCTAGAGGACAGGGCCAAGAGACCCAGTACTTC.

The chain links TRBV7-2 to TRBJ2-7, with D possibly being TRBD2 (6 bases). Trimming stripped 2 bases from V and 7 bases from J, with 15 bases between. The CDR3 covers 14 residues. CDR1 SGHTA and CDR2 FQGNSA come from the germline V gene. The CDR3 nucleotides are TGTGCCAGCAGCTTAAAGGGCGGTGCGGGAGAGCAGTACTTC. This gives the protein CASSLKGGAGEQYF.

This clone has just a few counts. The V and J genes are TRBV12-5 and TRBJ2-7; 9 bases agree with TRBD2. The CDR3 contains 14 residues. V lost 4 bases and J lost 3; bases outside the gene matches: 4. The germline gives CDR1 LGHNT, CDR2 FRNRAP. CDR3 amino acids: CASGSSSGDYEQYF. The CDR3 DNA is TGTGCTAGTGGTTCGTCTAGCGGGGACTACGAGCAGTACTTC.

The chain couples TRBV25-1 to TRBJ1-6, with D maybe TRBD1 (6 bases). CDR1 is MGHDK, CDR2 SYGVNS, per germline. CDR3 size: 14 residues. V dropped 2 bases and J dropped 8 bases, with 10 bases sitting between them. The CDR3, as DNA: TGTGCCAGCAGTGAACGGGGGGGCCATTCACCCCTCCACTTT. Protein: CASSERGGHSPLHF.

This chain connects TRBV30 to TRBJ1-2; D remains ambiguous. CDR1 is GTSNPN and CDR2 is SVGIG in the germline V gene (reference sequence). V gave up 8 bases and J gave up 3 bases, with 16 bases separating them. CDR3 length: 13 residues. The CDR3 coding sequence is TGTGCCCACGAGGTGGATGCGGACTATGGCTACACCTTC. Its translation: CAHEVDADYGYTF. Drawing the rest from reference TRBV30 and TRBJ1-2, the complete variable domain is SQTIHQWPATLVQPVGSPLSLECTVEGTSNPNLYWYRQAAGRGLQLLFYSVGIGQISSEVPQNLSASRPQDRQFILSSKKLLLSDSGFYLCAHEVDADYGYTFGSGTRLTVV.

The chain combines TRBV11-3 with TRBJ1-2, with a weak D call TRBD1 (6 bases). Germline CDR1 is SGHNT and CDR2 is YENEEA. V gave up 5 bases and J gave up 6 bases, with 16 bases separating them. The CDR3 contains 14 residues. The CDR3 sequence is CASSSLAGTHGYTF. The CDR3 DNA follows: TGTGCCAGCAGCAGTCTAGCCGGGACACATGGCTACACCTTC.

The chain recombines TRBV6-4 with TRBJ2-2, with a tentative D call TRBD1 (6 bases). This CDR3 has 14 residues. Germline CDR1 is MRHNA and CDR2 is SNTAGT. V was trimmed by 3 bases and J by 5 bases, leaving 10 bases between them. CDR3: CASSEWGHTGELFF. The CDR3 DNA reads TGTGCCAGCAGTGAGTGGGGGCATACCGGGGAGCTGTTTTTT.

This chain links TRBV11-2 with TRBJ2-7; a weak D match, TRBD2 (6 bases). Germline V gene lookup returns CDR1 SGHAT and CDR2 FQNNGV. This CDR3 comprises 14 residues. V lost 0 bases and J 2 bases, leaving 8 bases between the germline ends. As DNA, the CDR3 is TGTGCCAGCAGCTTAGAGGCGGGAACCTACGAGCAGTACTTC. Its protein product is CASSLEAGTYEQYF. Drawing the rest from reference TRBV11-2 and TRBJ2-7, the complete variable domain is EAGVAQSPRYKIIEKRQSVAFWCNPISGHATLYWYQQILGQGPKLLIQFQNNGVVDDSQLPKDRFSAERLKGVDSTLKIQPAKLEDSAVYLCASSLEAGTYEQYFGPGTRLTVT.

This clone was seen once. V and J are TRBV6-5 and TRBJ1-3; 7 positions agree with TRBD1. The CDR3 has 15 residues. CDR1 and CDR2 (germline): MNHEY, SVGAGI. V dropped 6 bases and J dropped 1; count of bases not matched to a gene: 6. The CDR3 sequence: CASSPDRVSGNTIYF. The CDR3 DNA follows: TGTGCCAGCAGCCCCGACAGGGTGTCTGGAAACACCATATATTTT.